This T cell receptor (beta chain) was sequenced for a study of Graves' ophthalmopathy and Graves' hyperthyroidism. The CDR3 covers 13 residues. CDR1 is MNHNS and CDR2 is SASEGT in the germline V gene. V dropped 5 bases and J dropped 1 base, with 8 bases sitting between them. Regarding this clonotype: No antigen is known for it.

Amplifying from RNA transcripts, the study obtained TCR beta CDR3 regions. HTBI-primed first-round RT-PCR preceded second-round multiplex PCR. TCRdb recomputed calls from the multiplex PCR reads with MiXCR, one row per CDR3 protein. The sample carries hundreds of thousands of distinct CDR3 sequences, 22% recorded once. Aged 18 to 65, the patients with hyperthyroidism had under 2 months' duration and were newly diagnosed. Patients were excluded if they had other autoimmune diseases or uncontrolled infections, and likewise if pregnancy or lactation applied. The diagnosis combined clinical symptoms, thyroxine, TRAb, thyroid ultrasound and orbital computed tomography scans. Study results and limitations: The blood repertoire also included most expanded thyroid clonotypes above 0.001 frequency.

The sequencing sample was made of peripheral blood. This chain uses TRBV6-1 with TRBJ1-1; D unclear. This receptor was obtained from a woman under 30 with stable Graves' hyperthyroidism. Some clones in this sample may be carry-over from other donors' samples. CDR3 amino acids: CASSPEANTEAFF. The CDR3 DNA reads as TGTGCCAGCAGTCCCGAAGCGAACACTGAAGCTTTCTTT.